The subject of this entry is one TCR beta chain. No antigen is known for it. Notes on the study in general: Tumor Tregs overlapped most with tumor, then blood, naive CD4+ cells.

Trimming stripped 4 bases from V and 2 bases from J, with 11 bases between. There are 15 residues in the CDR3. Germline lookup yields CDR1 SGHDN and CDR2 FVKESK. Full-length variable regions came from constant-region reverse primers plus semi-nested Nested Universal Primer A PCR. TCRdb passed the 5' RACE reads through MiXCR, listing each CDR3 protein once. The profile covers 62,000 or so distinct CDR3 sequences, with 20% to 25% appearing a single time and 2.5% to 3% taken by the ten largest. The sequenced sample consisted of memory CD4+ T cells sorted from a lymph node. Subset defined: memory CD4+ T cells, CD4+CD45RO+CD25-. This receptor was taken from a female donor with breast cancer. The chain joins TRBV14 to TRBJ1-4; D not resolved. The CDR3 nucleotides are TGTGCCAGCAGCCGATCGCTGGGGACTAATGAAAAACTGTTTTTT. It yields the protein CASSRSLGTNEKLFF. The full variable domain, in which reference TRBV14 and TRBJ1-4 provide the parts outside the CDR3, is EAGVTQFPSHSVIEKGQTVTLRCDPISGHDNLYWYRRVMGKEIKFLLHFVKESKQDESGMPNNRFLAERTGGTYSTLKVQPAELEDSGVYFCASSRSLGTNEKLFFGSGTQLSVL.